This T cell receptor (beta chain) stems from a study of T cell clonality in common variable immunodeficiency. This clone was seen many times. The antigen is unknown. The read stops 3 residues short of the end of the CDR3; the missing end is completed from the germline J gene. Study-wide findings and caveats: What drives increased CVID clonality needs T cell subpopulation sequencing. Reportedly, TCR beta sequences from common variable immunodeficiency showed fewer deletions and N-nucleotide insertions. CVID subjects shared fewer TCRbeta clones than healthy controls did.

Each donor provided about 5 to 9 ml of heparinized whole blood. Germline CDR1 reads SEHNR; CDR2 reads FQNEAQ (reference sequence). This CDR3 has 14 residues. Trimming shortened V by 6 bases and J by 5 bases, and 17 bases separated the two germline ends. Data came from immunoSEQ multiplex PCR; TCRdb stores just in-frame clones and leaves some out. This sample comprises around 50,000 clones, none seen once only. This rearrangement joins TRBV7-9 to TRBJ2-7; D may be TRBD2 (5 bases). Sequences were obtained from peripheral blood mononuclear cells. The receptor comes from a person aged 18 to 75 in good health. This CDR3 is CASSSRRSVNEQYF. CDR3 DNA, as far as it was read: TGTGCCAGCAGTTCTAGGAGGTCCGTAAACGAG.